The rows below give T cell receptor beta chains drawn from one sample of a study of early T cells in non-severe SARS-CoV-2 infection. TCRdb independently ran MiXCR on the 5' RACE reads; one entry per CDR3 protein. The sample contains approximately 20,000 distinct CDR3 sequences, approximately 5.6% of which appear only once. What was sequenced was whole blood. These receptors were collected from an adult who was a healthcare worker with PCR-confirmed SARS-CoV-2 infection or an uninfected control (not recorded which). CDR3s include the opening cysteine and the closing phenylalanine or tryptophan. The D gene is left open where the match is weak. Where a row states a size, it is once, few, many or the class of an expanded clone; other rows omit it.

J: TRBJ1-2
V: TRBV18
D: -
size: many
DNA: TGTGCCAGCTCACCACCTTCAAACTATGGCTACACCTTC
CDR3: CASSPPSNYGYTF

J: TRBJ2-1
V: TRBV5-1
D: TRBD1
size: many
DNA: TGCGCCAGCAGCTTGGAGACAGGGTCGGGCAATGAGCAGTTCTTC
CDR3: CASSLETGSGNEQFF

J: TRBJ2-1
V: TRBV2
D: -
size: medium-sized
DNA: TGTGCCAGCAGACCCACAGCAGACGAGCAGTTCTTC
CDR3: CASRPTADEQFF

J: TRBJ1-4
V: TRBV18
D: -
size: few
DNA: TGTGCCAGCTCACCACCGGGAGGTGATGAAAAACTGTTTTTT
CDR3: CASSPPGGDEKLFF

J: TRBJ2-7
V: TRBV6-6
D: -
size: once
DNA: TGTGCCCTGGGGGGCGACAGCTCCTACGAGCAGTACTTC
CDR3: CALGGDSSYEQYF

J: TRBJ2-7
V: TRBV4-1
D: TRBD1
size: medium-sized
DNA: TGCGCCAGCAGCCCTGAGGGACAGGGATCCTACGAGCAGTACTTC
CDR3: CASSPEGQGSYEQYF

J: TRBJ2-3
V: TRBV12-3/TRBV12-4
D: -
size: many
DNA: TGTGCCAGCAGGCGGACAGTACCAGATACGCAGTATTTT
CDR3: CASRRTVPDTQYF

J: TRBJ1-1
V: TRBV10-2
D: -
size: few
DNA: TGCGCCAGCAGGGATCTGGAGAACACTGAAGCTTTCTTT
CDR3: CASRDLENTEAFF

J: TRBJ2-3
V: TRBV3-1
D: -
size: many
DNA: TGTGCCAGCAGCCAAGGTAGACGGCGAAAGCTCACAGATACGCAGTATTTT
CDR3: CASSQGRRRKLTDTQYF

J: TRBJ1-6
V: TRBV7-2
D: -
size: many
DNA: TGTGCCAGCAGCTTAATGGGCGGACTTAATTCACCCCTCCACTTT
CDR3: CASSLMGGLNSPLHF

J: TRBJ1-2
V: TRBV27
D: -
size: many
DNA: TGTGCCAGCAGGACCAACTATGGCTACACCTTC
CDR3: CASRTNYGYTF

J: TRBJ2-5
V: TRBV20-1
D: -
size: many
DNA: TGCAGTGCTAGGCAAGAGTTCTTTACAGGATTGTCCCAGTACTTC
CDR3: CSARQEFFTGLSQYF

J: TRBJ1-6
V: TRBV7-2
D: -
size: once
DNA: TGTGCCAGCAGCCCCGCTCCGGGGAATTCACCCCTCCACTTT
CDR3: CASSPAPGNSPLHF

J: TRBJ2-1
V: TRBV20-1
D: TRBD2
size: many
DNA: TGCAGTGCTAGCGGGAGGGGGTATGAGCAGTTCTTC
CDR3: CSASGRGYEQFF

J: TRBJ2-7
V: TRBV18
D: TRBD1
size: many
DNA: TGTGCCAGCTCACCAGGGGCGGGACAGGTGATCTGGCAGTACTTC
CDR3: CASSPGAGQVIWQYF

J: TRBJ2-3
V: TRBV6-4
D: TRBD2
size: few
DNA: TGTGCCAGCAGTACGGGGGCGGGAGGAGTCGCAGATACGCAGTATTTT
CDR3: CASSTGAGGVADTQYF

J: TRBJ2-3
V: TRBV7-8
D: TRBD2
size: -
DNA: TGTGCCAGCAGCTTAGGTGCCGGACTAGCGGGACGGGGGTTTACGCAGTATTTT
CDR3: CASSLGAGLAGRGFTQYF

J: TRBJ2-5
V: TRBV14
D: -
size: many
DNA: TGTGCCAGCAGCCAAGTAAGCGAAAATCACCGTGTAGAGACCCAGTACTTC
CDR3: CASSQVSENHRVETQYF

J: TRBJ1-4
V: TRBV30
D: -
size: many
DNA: TGTGCCTGGGGAGCGGGGACGTATAATGAAAAACTGTTTTTT
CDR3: CAWGAGTYNEKLFF

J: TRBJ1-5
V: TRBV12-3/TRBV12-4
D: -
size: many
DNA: TGTGCCAGCAGTGTAGGACGGCAGCCCCAGCATTTT
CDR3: CASSVGRQPQHF

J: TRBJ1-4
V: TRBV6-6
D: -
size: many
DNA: TGTGCCAGCAGTTACGGGGGAAGTGAAAAACTGTTTTTT
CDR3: CASSYGGSEKLFF

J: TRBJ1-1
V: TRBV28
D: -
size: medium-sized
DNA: TGTGCCAGCAGTTTACAGGGGCGGGGAGCTTTCTTT
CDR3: CASSLQGRGAFF

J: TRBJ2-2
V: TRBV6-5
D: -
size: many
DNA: TGTGCCAGCGGCCGGGTCACGGACACCGGGGAGCTGTTTTTT
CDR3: CASGRVTDTGELFF

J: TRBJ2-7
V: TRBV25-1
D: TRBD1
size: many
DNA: TGTGCCAGCAGTGCTGAAGAGACAGGGGGCTCAAGCGAGCAGTACTTC
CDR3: CASSAEETGGSSEQYF

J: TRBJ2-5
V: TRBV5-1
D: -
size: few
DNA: TGCGCCAGCAGCCCCCAGGGGTCGGGAGAGACCCAGTACTTC
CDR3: CASSPQGSGETQYF

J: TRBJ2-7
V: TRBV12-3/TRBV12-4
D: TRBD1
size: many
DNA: TGTGCCAGCAGTTCGGACAGGCTGTCCTACGAGCAGTACTTC
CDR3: CASSSDRLSYEQYF

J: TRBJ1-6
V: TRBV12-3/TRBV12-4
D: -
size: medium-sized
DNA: TGTGCCAGCAGTTTACGGCAGGGGATTAATTCACCCCTCCACTTT
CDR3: CASSLRQGINSPLHF

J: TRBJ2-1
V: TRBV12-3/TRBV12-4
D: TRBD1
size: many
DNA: TGTGCCAGCAGTTTCCGGGACAGGGACAATGAGCAGTTCTTC
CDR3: CASSFRDRDNEQFF

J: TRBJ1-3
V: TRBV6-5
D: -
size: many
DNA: TGTGCCAGCAGTCAGGGGACAGGAAACACCATATATTTT
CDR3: CASSQGTGNTIYF

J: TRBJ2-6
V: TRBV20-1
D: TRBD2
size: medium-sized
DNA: TGCAGTGCTCCGTGGACTAGCGGGAGCCATGCTGGGGCCAACGTCCTGACTTTC
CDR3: CSAPWTSGSHAGANVLTF

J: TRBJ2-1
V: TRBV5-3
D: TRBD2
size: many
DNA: TGTGCCAGAAGGGCTCAGGGACTAGCGGGAACCTACAATGAGCAGTTCTTC
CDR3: CARRAQGLAGTYNEQFF

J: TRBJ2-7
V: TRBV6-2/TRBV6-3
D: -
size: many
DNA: TGTGCCAGCAGTTACGGATCCTGGAGGGGCTCCTACGAGCAGTACTTC
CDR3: CASSYGSWRGSYEQYF

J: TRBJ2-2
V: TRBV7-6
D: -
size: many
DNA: TGTGCCAGCAGACGGGGGAACACCGGGGAGCTGTTTTTT
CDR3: CASRRGNTGELFF

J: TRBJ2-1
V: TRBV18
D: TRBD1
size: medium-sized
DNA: TGTGCCAGCTCACCACTGTTTCCCCGGGACAGGGCCTACAATGAGCAGTTCTTC
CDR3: CASSPLFPRDRAYNEQFF

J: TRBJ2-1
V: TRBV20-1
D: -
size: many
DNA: TGCAGTGCTAGATCCCTAGAACAGCAGTTCTTC
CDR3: CSARSLEQQFF

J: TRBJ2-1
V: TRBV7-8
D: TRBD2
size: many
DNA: TGTGCCAGCAGCTCGACTAGCGGGGGTCATGGCGAGCAGTTCTTC
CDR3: CASSSTSGGHGEQFF

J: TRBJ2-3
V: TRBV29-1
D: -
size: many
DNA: TGCAGCGTTGTGGGGGGCGTAAAAGATACGCAGTATTTT
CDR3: CSVVGGVKDTQYF

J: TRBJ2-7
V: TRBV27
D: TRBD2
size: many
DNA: TGTGCCAGCAGTGTACGTGCCACTAGCGGAACTTTAGAGCAGTACTTC
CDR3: CASSVRATSGTLEQYF

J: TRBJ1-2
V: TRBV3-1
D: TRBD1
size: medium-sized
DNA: TGTGCCAGCAGCCACCCCAGGGGGCTACTTGGTAACTATGGCTACACCTTC
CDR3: CASSHPRGLLGNYGYTF

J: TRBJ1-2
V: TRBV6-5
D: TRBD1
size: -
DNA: TGTGCCAGCAGCCCGGGACAGGGATCTGGCTACACCTTC
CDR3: CASSPGQGSGYTF